The 27 T cell receptor beta chains below were found in one sample sequenced in a study of T cell repertoires in cytomegalovirus infection. TCRdb reprocessed the reads with MiXCR, giving one entry per CDR3 protein. The sample holds about 400,000 distinct CDR3 sequences; around a sixth are singletons and the top ten take roughly 9%. Input material: PBMCs. The receptors derive from a human donor in good health (CMV status not recorded). Some clones in this sample may be carry-over from other donors' samples.

This clonotype was seen ten or more times. The V and J genes are TRBV27 and TRBJ1-1; TRBD1 might be the D (6 bases). This CDR3 comprises 18 residues. Deletions cut 5 bases from V and 0 bases from J, with 22 bases between. The germline V gene has CDR1 MNHEY and CDR2 SMNVEV (reference sequence). CDR3 loop: CASSPLGGQGRVNTEAFF. CDR3 coding DNA: TGTGCCAGCAGTCCCCTTGGGGGTCAGGGGAGGGTGAACACTGAAGCTTTCTTT.

This clonotype was counted a few times. This chain uses TRBV15 with TRBJ2-1; 7 nucleotides agree with TRBD1. This CDR3 is 13 amino acids long. V shed 5 bases, J shed 6 bases, and the junction held 4 bases outside the gene matches. The germline V gene has CDR1 LNHNV and CDR2 YYDKDF (reference sequence). CDR3 nucleotides: TGTGCCACCAGCGTGGCAGGGGGCAATGAGCAGTTCTTC. It encodes CATSVAGGNEQFF. Complete variable domain (other parts from reference TRBV15 and TRBJ2-1): DAMVIQNPRYQVTQFGKPVTLSCSQTLNHNVMYWYQQKSSQAPKLLFHYYDKDFNNEADTPDNFQSRRPNTSFCFLDIRSPGLGDTAMYLCATSVAGGNEQFFGPGTRLTVL.

This clonotype has more than one count but fewer than ten. The J gene is TRBJ1-6, the V gene TRBV12-3 or TRBV12-4; no clear D gene. The CDR3 contains 15 residues. The V and J ends lost 10 bases and 0 bases respectively, with 13 bases between them. CDR3: CATSYRSSYNSPLHF. For the CDR3, the DNA is TGTGCCACTTCGTATCGGAGCTCCTATAATTCACCCCTCCACTTT.

This clonotype came up a few times. This CDR3 reads CASSYGLNTQYF. The CDR3 region has the DNA TGTGCCAGCAGCTACGGACTGAATACGCAGTATTTT. The V gene is TRBV12-3 or TRBV12-4, the J gene TRBJ2-3; a possible D gene is TRBD2 (5 bases). V was trimmed by 6 bases and J by 7 bases, leaving 11 bases between them. CDR3 length equals 12 residues.

This clonotype was seen many times. This chain connects TRBV13 to TRBJ2-1; D is ambiguous. Germline CDR1 reads PRHDT; CDR2 reads FYEKMQ (reference sequence). V was cut by 2 bases and J by 2 bases, with 13 bases left in between. The CDR3 loop spans 16 amino acids. The CDR3 reads CASSLKQRYTYNEQFF. The DNA for the CDR3 is TGTGCCAGCAGCTTAAAGCAGAGATATACCTACAATGAGCAGTTCTTC. Filled out from reference TRBV13 and TRBJ2-1, the complete variable domain reads AAGVIQSPRHLIKEKRETATLKCYPIPRHDTVYWYQQGPGQDPQFLISFYEKMQSDKGSIPDRFSAQQFSDYHSELNMSSLELGDSALYFCASSLKQRYTYNEQFFGPGTRLTVL.

This clonotype has a handful of counts. CDR3 bases: TGTGCCAGCAGCTCCAGAGGGGGTCCCAGCGGGGGGGCCTACGAGCAGTACTTC. Translation: CASSSRGGPSGGAYEQYF. The genes are TRBV7-2 and TRBJ2-7; 10 bases match TRBD2. Trimming cost V 4 bases and J 2 bases; bases outside gene matches: 14. The CDR3 extends over 18 amino acids. Germline CDR1 SGHTA, CDR2 FQGNSA.

This clonotype was seen repeatedly, ten times or more. The chain uses TRBV7-7 and TRBJ1-3; no definite D call. V shed 5 bases and J shed 0 bases, with 11 bases lying between them. Germline V gene data show CDR1 as SSHAT and CDR2 as FNYEAQ (reference sequence). The CDR3 sequence is 15 residues long. CDR3 bases: TGTGCCAGCAGCCCTGACGGAATCTCTGGAAACACCATATATTTT. Its translation is CASSPDGISGNTIYF.

The chain couples TRBV20-1 to TRBJ2-7, with TRBD2 matching 8 bases. V gave up 0 bases and J gave up 1 base; unmatched junction bases: 5. CDR3 size: 15 residues. Germline CDR1 reads DFQATT; CDR2 reads SNEGSKA (reference sequence). CDR3 in amino acids: CSAREPGGLSYEQYF. DNA for the CDR3: TGCAGTGCTAGAGAGCCGGGAGGGTTATCCTACGAGCAGTACTTC.

In this sample, this clonotype turned up many times. The chain links TRBV7-2 to TRBJ2-7; D is ambiguous. This CDR3 spans 13 amino acids. The V end lost 1 base, the J end lost 2 bases, and 6 bases lay between the germline ends. The V gene's germline CDR1 is SGHTA and CDR2 FQGNSA. The CDR3 DNA sequence: TGTGCCAGCAGCTTAGGGGTTACCTACGAGCAGTACTTC. Translation gives CASSLGVTYEQYF. The full variable domain, its missing parts supplied by reference TRBV7-2 and TRBJ2-7, is GAGVSQSPSNKVTEKGKDVELRCDPISGHTALYWYRQSLGQGLEFLIYFQGNSAPDKSGLPSDRFSAERTGGSVSTLTIQRTQQEDSAVYLCASSLGVTYEQYFGPGTRLTVT.

Only a few counts were recorded for this clonotype. The V and J genes are TRBV11-2 and TRBJ1-1, with D maybe TRBD1 (6 bases). Germline lookup yields CDR1 SGHAT and CDR2 FQNNGV. V lost 5 bases, J lost 0 bases, and 13 bases lay in between. The CDR3 length is 15 residues. CDR3 residues: CASSKIGQLNTEAFF. The CDR3 DNA reads as TGTGCCAGCAGCAAGATCGGACAGCTGAACACTGAAGCTTTCTTT.

The genes are TRBV2 and TRBJ1-5; D not certain. V was clipped by 4 bases and J by 2 bases, with 9 bases between them. Germline-derived CDR1 and CDR2 are SNHLY and FYNNEI. This CDR3 spans 14 amino acids. CDR3: CASSADGGNQPQHF. CDR3 coding DNA: TGTGCCAGCAGTGCTGATGGAGGCAATCAGCCCCAGCATTTT.

The sample holds a few counts of this clonotype. This sequence joins TRBV5-1 and TRBJ2-7; weak D call: TRBD1 (7 bases). Germline values: CDR1 SGHRS, CDR2 YFSETQ. Trimming cost V 4 bases and J 0 bases, with 14 bases left between them. The CDR3 is 15 residues long. DNA for the CDR3: TGCGCCAGCAGCGCCGGGGGACAGAACTCCTACGAGCAGTACTTC. Translating it yields CASSAGGQNSYEQYF.

This clonotype showed up many times. This chain uses TRBV7-2 with TRBJ2-7; possibly TRBD2 for D (5 bases). CDR3 length: 17 amino acids. Trimming removed 5 bases at V and 4 bases at J, with 24 bases between. CDR1 is SGHTA and CDR2 is FQGNSA in the germline V gene. The CDR3 DNA follows: TGTGCCAGCAGCCTATGGGCGGGCCAGGTTAATGGGTACGAGCAGTACTTC. Amino acid sequence: CASSLWAGQVNGYEQYF.

The CDR3 here is CSAWKSSYNEQFF. DNA for the CDR3: TGCAGTGCTTGGAAGAGCTCCTACAATGAGCAGTTCTTC. This chain joins TRBV20-1 and TRBJ2-1; D uncertain. Trimming shortened V by 5 bases and J by 0 bases, and 8 bases separated the two germline ends. The CDR3 has 13 residues. Germline-derived CDR1 and CDR2 are DFQATT and SNEGSKA (reference sequence).

This clonotype has just a few counts. CDR3 loop: CASSKADFLNTEAFF. CDR3 sequence (DNA): TGTGCCAGCAGTAAGGCGGACTTCTTGAACACTGAAGCTTTCTTT. This rearrangement joins TRBV6-6 to TRBJ1-1; D is undetermined. Germline V gives CDR1 MNHNY, CDR2 SVGAGI (reference sequence). V lost 5 bases and J lost 0, with 13 bases in between. The CDR3 runs to 15 residues.

This clonotype was observed a handful of times. V and J are TRBV4-1 and TRBJ1-1, with D possibly TRBD1 on 5 matching bases. There are 14 residues in the CDR3. Trimming cost V 5 bases and J 4 bases, with 14 bases left between them. The germline gives CDR1 MGHRA, CDR2 YSYEKL. The CDR3 DNA is TGCGCCAGCAGCGGACCGCTCAGGGCCACTGAAGCTTTCTTT. It is translated as CASSGPLRATEAFF.

This clonotype has just a few counts. J is TRBJ2-3 and V is TRBV5-4, with D maybe TRBD2 (5 bases). The CDR3 length is 15 residues. Trimming cost V 4 bases and J 1 base, with 13 bases left between them. CDR1 is SGHNT, CDR2 YYREEE, per germline (reference sequence). CDR3 bases: TGTGCCAGCAGCACGCAAGGACTTGGCACAGATACGCAGTATTTT. Translating gives CASSTQGLGTDTQYF.

This clonotype was seen only a few times. The rearrangement links TRBV19 to TRBJ2-1; D uncertain. V was cut by 6 bases and J by 3 bases, with 9 bases left in between. This CDR3 has 13 residues. CDR1 is LNHDA and CDR2 is SQIVND in the germline V gene (reference sequence). CDR3 bases: TGTGCCAGTAGCCTTGTGCTCTACAATGAGCAGTTCTTC. Its protein product is CASSLVLYNEQFF.

Ten or more counts support this clonotype. In DNA form, the CDR3 reads TGTGCCAGCAGCTTAGACACGAATTCACCCCTCCACTTT. Translation: CASSLDTNSPLHF. V and J are TRBV7-2 and TRBJ1-6; D gene ambiguous. V lost 1 base and J lost 7, with 5 bases in between. The germline CDR1 and CDR2 sequences are SGHTA and FQGNSA. This CDR3 has 13 residues.

This clonotype was detected ten times or more. This chain links TRBV7-2 with TRBJ2-5; D possibly matches TRBD1 or TRBD2 (6 bases each). The CDR3 consists of 15 residues. The V gene lost 2 bases and the J gene lost 4 bases, with 14 bases spanning the gap. The germline gives CDR1 SGHTA, CDR2 FQGNSA. This chain's CDR3 is CASSLPTGAGETQYF. The DNA of the CDR3 is TGTGCCAGCAGCTTACCTACGGGGGCAGGAGAGACCCAGTACTTC.

This rearrangement joins TRBV20-1 to TRBJ2-1; no clear D gene. V was pared by 0 bases and J by 7 bases, with 13 bases between. The CDR3 spans 14 residues. Germline CDR1 reads DFQATT; CDR2 reads SNEGSKA (reference sequence). CDR3 nucleotide sequence: TGCAGTGCTAGAGATACCTCTCTGGGGAATGAGCAGTTCTTC. As protein: CSARDTSLGNEQFF.

The chain combines TRBV7-8 with TRBJ2-5; 8 nucleotides line up with TRBD1. Germline CDR1 and CDR2: SGHVS and FQNEAQ. The CDR3 consists of 14 residues. The ends lost 7 bases at V and 5 bases at J; junction bases unmatched: 9. CDR3 region: CASTSGQGSETQYF. As DNA, the CDR3 is TGTGCCAGCACCTCCGGACAGGGCAGTGAGACCCAGTACTTC.

The genes are TRBV9 and TRBJ1-4; D not certain. V lost 0 bases and J 5 bases, leaving 11 bases between the germline ends. This CDR3 has 15 amino acids. Looked up from germline, CDR1 is SGDLS and CDR2 is YYNGEE. The CDR3 loop is CASSVDRQLNEKLFF. Written as DNA, the CDR3 is TGTGCCAGCAGCGTAGATCGGCAGCTGAATGAAAAACTGTTTTTT.

This clonotype was picked up many times. The chain carries TRBV7-2 and TRBJ1-2, with TRBD1 identical over 12 bases. J was trimmed by 7 bases and V by 5 bases; bases with no gene match: 5. The V gene's germline CDR1 is SGHTA and CDR2 FQGNSA. This CDR3 has 14 amino acids. Here the CDR3 reads CASSAGTGGVGYTF. As DNA, the CDR3 is TGTGCCAGCAGCGCTGGGACAGGGGGCGTTGGCTACACCTTC.

This clonotype was detected ten times or more. This chain joins TRBV6-1 and TRBJ2-1; 14 bases are shared with TRBD2. V was pared by 3 bases and J by 8 bases, with 9 bases of the junction left unmatched. CDR3 length: 17 amino acids. The germline V gene encodes CDR1 MNHNS and CDR2 SASEGT. The CDR3, as DNA: TGTGCCAGCAGTGAGTCTCCGACTAGCGGGGGGGCTGATGAGCAGTTCTTC. Its translation: CASSESPTSGGADEQFF.

This clonotype was counted ten times or more. V usage is TRBV10-3 and J usage is TRBJ2-7; TRBD2 matches 7 bases. The germline gives CDR1 ENHRY, CDR2 SYGVKD. The CDR3 runs to 12 residues. V lost 10 bases and J lost 2; bases outside the gene matches: 5. CDR3 amino acids: CASGSYPYEQYF. DNA for the CDR3: TGTGCCAGCGGGAGTTATCCCTACGAGCAGTACTTC.

V usage is TRBV20-1 and J usage is TRBJ2-5; tentatively, D is TRBD2 (5 bases). The CDR3 sequence is 13 residues long. V was cut by 3 bases and J by 7 bases, with 15 bases left in between. Germline lookup yields CDR1 DFQATT and CDR2 SNEGSKA (reference sequence). The CDR3 sequence: CSAREVAPSTQYF. DNA of the CDR3: TGCAGTGCTAGGGAGGTAGCTCCGTCGACCCAGTACTTC.